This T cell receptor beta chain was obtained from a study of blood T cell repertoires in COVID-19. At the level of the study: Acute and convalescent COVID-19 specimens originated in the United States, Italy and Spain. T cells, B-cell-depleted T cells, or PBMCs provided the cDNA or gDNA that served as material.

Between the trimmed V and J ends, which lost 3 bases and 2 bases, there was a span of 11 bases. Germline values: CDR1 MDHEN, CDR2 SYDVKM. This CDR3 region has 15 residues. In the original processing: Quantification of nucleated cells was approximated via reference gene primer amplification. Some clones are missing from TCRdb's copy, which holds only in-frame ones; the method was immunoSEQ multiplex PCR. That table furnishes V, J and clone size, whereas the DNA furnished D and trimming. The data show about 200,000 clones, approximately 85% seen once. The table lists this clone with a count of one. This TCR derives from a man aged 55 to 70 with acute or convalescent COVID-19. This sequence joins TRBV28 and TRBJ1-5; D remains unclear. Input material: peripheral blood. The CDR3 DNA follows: TGTGCCAGCAGTTTGTCCCCCGGTGGCAATCAGCCCCAGCATTTT. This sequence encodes CASSLSPGGNQPQHF.